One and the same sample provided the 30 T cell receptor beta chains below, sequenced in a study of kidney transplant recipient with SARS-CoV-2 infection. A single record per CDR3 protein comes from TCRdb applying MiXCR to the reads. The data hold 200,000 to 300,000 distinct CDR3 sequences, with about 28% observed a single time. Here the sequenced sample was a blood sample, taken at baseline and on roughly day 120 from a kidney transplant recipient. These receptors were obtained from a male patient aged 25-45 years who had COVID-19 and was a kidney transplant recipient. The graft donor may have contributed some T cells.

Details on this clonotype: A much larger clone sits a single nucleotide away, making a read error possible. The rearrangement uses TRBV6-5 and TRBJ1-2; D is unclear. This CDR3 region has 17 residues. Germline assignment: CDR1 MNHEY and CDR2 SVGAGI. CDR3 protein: CACSLKVECRKTYGYTF. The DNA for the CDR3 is TGTGCCTGCAGTCTAAAGGTGGAATGTAGAAAGACCTATGGCTACACCTTC.

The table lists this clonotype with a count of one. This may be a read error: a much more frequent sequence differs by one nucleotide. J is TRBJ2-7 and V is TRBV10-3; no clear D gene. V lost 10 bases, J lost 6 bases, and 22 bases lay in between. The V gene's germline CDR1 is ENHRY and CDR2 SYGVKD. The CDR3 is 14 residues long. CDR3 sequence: CASRGVESPGEQYF. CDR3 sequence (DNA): TGTGCCAGCAGAGGAGTGGAGTCCCCTGGCGAGCAGTACTTC.

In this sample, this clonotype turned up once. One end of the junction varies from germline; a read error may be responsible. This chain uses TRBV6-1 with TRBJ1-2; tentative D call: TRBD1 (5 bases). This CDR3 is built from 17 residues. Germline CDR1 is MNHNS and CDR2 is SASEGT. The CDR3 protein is CASSLTQECRKTYDYTF. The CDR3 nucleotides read TGTGCCAGCAGTCTAACACAGGAATGTAGAAAGACCTATGACTACACCTTC.

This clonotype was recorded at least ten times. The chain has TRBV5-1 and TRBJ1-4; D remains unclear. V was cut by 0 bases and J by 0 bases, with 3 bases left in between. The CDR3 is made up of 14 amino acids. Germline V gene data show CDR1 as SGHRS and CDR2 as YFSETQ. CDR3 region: CASSLGPTNEKLFF. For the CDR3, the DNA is TGCGCCAGCAGCTTGGGTCCAACTAATGAAAAACTGTTTTTT.

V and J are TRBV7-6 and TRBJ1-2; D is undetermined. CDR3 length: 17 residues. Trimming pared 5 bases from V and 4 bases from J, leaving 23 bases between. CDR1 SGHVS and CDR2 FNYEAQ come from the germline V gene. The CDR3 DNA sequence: TGTGCCAGCAGCGTACTAGTTGAATCTCGAAGGACCTATGGCTACACCTTC. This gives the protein CASSVLVESRRTYGYTF. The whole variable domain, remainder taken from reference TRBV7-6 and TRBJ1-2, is GAGVSQSPRYKVTKRGQDVALRCDPISGHVSLYWYRQALGQGPEFLTYFNYEAQQDKSGLPNDRFSAERPEGSISTLTIQRTEQRDSAMYRCASSVLVESRRTYGYTFGSGTRLTVV.

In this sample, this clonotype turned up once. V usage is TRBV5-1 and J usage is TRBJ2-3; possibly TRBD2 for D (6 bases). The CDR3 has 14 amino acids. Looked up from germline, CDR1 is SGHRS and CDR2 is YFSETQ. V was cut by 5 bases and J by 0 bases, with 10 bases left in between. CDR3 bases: TGCGCCAGCAGGCGGACTACTAGCACAGATACGCAGTATTTT. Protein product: CASRRTTSTDTQYF. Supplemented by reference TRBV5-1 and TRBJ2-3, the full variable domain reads KAGVTQTPRYLIKTRGQQVTLSCSPISGHRSVSWYQQTPGQGLQFLFEYFSETQRNKGNFPGRFSGRQFSNSRSEMNVSTLELGDSALYLCASRRTTSTDTQYFGPGTRLTVL.

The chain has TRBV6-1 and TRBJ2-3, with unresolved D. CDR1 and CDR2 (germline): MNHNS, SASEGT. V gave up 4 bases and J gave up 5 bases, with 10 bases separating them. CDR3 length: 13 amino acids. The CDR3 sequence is CASSGETRDTQYF. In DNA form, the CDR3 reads TGTGCCAGCAGTGGGGAAACCAGAGATACGCAGTATTTT.

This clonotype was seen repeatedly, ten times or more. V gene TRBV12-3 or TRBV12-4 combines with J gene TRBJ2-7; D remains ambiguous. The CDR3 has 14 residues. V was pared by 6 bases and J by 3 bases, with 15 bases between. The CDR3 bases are TGTGCCAGCAGCCAGCACGAAAACTACTACGAGCAGTACTTC. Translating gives CASSQHENYYEQYF.

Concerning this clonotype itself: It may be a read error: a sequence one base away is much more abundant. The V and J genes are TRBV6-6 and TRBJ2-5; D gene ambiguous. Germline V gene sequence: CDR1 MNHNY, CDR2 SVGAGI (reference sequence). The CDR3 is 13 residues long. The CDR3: CASTDAVLETQCF. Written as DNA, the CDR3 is TGTGCCAGCACCGACGCGGTTTTGGAGACCCAGTGCTTC.

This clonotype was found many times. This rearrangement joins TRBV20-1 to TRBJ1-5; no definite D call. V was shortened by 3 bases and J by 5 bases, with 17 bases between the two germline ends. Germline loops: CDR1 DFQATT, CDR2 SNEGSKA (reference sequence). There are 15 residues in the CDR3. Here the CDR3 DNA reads TGCAGTGCTAGGCCGCCCGGGAGTCGGGATCAGCCCCAGCATTTT. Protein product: CSARPPGSRDQPQHF.

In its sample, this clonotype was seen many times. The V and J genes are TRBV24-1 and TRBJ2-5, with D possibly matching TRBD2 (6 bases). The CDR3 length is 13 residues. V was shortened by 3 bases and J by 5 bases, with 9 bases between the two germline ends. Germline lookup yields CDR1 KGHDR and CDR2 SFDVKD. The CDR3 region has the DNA TGTGCCACCAGTGATGGAGGGGTGGAGACCCAGTACTTC. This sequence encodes CATSDGGVETQYF.

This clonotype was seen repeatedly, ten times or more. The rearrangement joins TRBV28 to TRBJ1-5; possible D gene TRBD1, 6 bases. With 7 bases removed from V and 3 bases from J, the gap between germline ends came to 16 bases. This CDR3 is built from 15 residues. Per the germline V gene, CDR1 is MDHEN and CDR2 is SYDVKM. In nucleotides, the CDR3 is TGTGCCAGCACCTTTGCGGACAGTAACAATCAGCCCCAGCATTTT. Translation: CASTFADSNNQPQHF.

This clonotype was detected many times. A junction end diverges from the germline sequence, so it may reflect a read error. Written as DNA, the CDR3 is TGTGCTAGCAGCTACACCGGGACACCAGGCACCGGGGAGCTGTTTTTT. Translation gives CASSYTGTPGTGELFF. The chain links TRBV7-7 to TRBJ2-2, with a weak D call TRBD1 (6 bases). The germline CDR1 and CDR2 sequences are SSHAT and FNYEAQ (reference sequence). The CDR3 covers 16 residues.

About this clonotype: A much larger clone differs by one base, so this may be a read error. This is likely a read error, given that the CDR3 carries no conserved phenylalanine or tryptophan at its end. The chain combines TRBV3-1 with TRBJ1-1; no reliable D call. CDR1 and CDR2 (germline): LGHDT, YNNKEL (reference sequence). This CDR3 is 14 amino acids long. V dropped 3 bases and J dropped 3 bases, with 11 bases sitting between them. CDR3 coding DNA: TGTGCCAGCAGCCACCAGTTGATGGACACTGAAGCTTTCTCT. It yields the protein CASSHQLMDTEAFS.

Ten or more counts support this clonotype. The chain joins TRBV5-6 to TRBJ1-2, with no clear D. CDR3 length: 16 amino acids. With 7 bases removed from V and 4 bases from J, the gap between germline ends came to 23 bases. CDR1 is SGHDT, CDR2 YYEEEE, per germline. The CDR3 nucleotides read TGTGCCAGCCGGCTAGGCAATAGTCGAAAGACCTATGGCTACACCTTC. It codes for CASRLGNSRKTYGYTF.

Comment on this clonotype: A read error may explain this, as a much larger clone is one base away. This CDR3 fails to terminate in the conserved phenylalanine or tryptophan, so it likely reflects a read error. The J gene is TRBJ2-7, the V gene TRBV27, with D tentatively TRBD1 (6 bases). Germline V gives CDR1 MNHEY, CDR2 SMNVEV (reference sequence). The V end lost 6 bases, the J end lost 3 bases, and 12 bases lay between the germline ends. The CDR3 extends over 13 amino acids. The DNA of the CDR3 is TGTGCCAGCAGCGACAGGACCAGCTACGAGCAGTACCTC. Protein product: CASSDRTSYEQYL.

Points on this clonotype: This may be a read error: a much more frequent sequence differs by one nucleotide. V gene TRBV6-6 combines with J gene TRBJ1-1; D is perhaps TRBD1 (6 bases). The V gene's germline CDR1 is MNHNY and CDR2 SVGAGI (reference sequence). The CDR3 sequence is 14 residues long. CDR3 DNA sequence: TGTGCCAGCGGTTACAGAGGGGGGGACACTGAAGCTTTCTTT. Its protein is CASGYRGGDTEAFF.

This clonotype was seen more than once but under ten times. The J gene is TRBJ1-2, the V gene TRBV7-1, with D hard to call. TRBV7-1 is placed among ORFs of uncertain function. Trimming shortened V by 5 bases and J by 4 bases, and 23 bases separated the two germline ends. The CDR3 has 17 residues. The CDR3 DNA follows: TGTGCCAGCAGCGGGTATCATCACGAGGGAAAGACCTATGGCTACACCTTC. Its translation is CASSGYHHEGKTYGYTF.

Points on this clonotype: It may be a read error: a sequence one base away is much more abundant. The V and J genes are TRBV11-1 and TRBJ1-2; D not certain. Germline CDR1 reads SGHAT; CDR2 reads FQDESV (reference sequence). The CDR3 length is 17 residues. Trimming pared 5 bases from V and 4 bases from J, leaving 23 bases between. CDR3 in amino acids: CASSHYIKAVKTYGYTF. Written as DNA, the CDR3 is TGTGCCAGCAGCCATTACATTAAGGCTGTAAAGACCTATGGCTACACCTTC.

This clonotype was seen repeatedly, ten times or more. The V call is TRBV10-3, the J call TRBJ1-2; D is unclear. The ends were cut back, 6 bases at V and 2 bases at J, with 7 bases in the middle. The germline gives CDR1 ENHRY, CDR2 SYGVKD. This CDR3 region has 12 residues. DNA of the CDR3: TGTGCCATCAGAGCAGGCAACTATGGCTACACCTTC. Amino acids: CAIRAGNYGYTF.

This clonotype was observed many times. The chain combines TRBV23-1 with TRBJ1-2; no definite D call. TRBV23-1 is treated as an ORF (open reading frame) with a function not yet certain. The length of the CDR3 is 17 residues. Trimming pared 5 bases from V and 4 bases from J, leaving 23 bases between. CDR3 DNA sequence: TGCGCCAGCAGTAAGACCACGCTACGCAGAAAGACCTATGGCTACACCTTC. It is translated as CASSKTTLRRKTYGYTF.

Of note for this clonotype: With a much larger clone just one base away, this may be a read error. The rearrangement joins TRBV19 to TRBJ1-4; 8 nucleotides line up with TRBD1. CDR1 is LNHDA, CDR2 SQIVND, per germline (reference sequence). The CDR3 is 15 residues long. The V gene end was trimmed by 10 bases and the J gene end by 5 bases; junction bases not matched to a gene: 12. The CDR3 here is CATRGSGTGNEKLFF. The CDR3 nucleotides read TGTGCCACTAGAGGGTCCGGGACAGGCAATGAAAAACTGTTTTTT.

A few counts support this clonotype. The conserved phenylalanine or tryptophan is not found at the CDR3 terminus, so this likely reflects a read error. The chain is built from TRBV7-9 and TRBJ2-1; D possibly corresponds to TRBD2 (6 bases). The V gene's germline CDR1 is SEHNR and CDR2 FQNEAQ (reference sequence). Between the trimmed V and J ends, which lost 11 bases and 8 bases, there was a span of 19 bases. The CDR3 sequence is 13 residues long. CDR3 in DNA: TGTGCCGGACGGGGTTCCGGGAGTGATGAGCAGTTCTCC. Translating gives CAGRGSGSDEQFS.

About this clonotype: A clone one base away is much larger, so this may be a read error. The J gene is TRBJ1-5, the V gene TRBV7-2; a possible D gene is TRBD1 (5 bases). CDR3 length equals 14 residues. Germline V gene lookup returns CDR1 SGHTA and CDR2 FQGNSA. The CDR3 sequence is CANSLQAPNQPQHF. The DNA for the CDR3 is TGTGCCAACAGCCTACAGGCACCGAATCAGCCCCAGCATTTT.

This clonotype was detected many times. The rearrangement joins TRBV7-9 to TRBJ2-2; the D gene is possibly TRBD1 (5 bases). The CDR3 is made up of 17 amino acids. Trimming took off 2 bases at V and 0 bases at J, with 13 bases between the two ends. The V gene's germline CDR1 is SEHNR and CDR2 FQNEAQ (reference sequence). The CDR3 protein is CASSLRVGVSNTGELFF. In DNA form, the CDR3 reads TGTGCCAGCAGCTTAAGGGTAGGGGTTTCGAACACCGGGGAGCTGTTTTTT.

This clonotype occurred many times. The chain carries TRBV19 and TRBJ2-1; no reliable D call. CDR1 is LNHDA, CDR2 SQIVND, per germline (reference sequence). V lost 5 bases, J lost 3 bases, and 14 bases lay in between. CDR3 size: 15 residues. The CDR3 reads CASSPGRMGYNEQFF. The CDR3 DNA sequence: TGTGCCAGTAGTCCCGGGCGGATGGGCTACAATGAGCAGTTCTTC.

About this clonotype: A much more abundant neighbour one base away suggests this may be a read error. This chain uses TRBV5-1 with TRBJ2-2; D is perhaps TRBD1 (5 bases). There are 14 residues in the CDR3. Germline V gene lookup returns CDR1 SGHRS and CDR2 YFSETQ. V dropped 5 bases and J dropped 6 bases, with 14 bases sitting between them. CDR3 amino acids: CASRYRQGPGELFF. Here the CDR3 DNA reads TGCGCCAGCAGGTATCGCCAGGGTCCCGGGGAGCTGTTTTTT.

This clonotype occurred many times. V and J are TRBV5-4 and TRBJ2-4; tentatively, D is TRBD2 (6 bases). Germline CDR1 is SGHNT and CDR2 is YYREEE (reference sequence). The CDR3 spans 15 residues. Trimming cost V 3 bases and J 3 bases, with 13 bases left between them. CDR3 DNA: TGTGCCAGCAGCTCTGATCCCGGGGGCAAAAACATTCAGTACTTC. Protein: CASSSDPGGKNIQYF.

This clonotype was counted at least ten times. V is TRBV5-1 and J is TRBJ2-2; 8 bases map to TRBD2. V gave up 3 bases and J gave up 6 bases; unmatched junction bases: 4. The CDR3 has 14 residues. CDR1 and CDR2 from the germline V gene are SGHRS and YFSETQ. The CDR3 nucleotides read TGCGCCAGCAGCTCGGGACTAGAGGCCGGGGAGCTGTTTTTT. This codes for CASSSGLEAGELFF.

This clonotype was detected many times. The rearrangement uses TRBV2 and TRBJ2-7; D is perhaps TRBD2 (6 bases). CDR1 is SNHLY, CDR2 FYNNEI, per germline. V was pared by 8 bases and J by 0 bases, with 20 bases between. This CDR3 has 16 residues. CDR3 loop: CASESGGGRRSYEQYF. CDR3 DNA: TGTGCCAGCGAGTCTGGTGGGGGGAGACGCTCCTACGAGCAGTACTTC.